Listed below are T cell receptor beta chains from one sample, sequenced in a study of chemoradiotherapy in HPV16-positive cancers. TCRdb's copy holds only in-frame clones and misses some; the assay was immunoSEQ multiplex PCR. The data show fewer than 40,000 clones, with about four fifths seen just once and roughly 3.8% held by the top ten. The sample was blood, taken from a patient who underwent chemoradiotherapy. The receptors stem from a human donor with HPV-associated anogenital cancer. The CDR3 runs from the conserved cysteine through the conserved F or W. The D gene is left open where the match is weak. Not every row has a clone size; where given, it reads once, few, many or a size class.

>.|TRBJ2-3|.|17|TRBV5-5
TGTGCCAGCAGCTTGGTATCTGTGGCGGCTCGATCAGATACGCAGTATTTT
CASSLVSVAARSDTQYF
>.|TRBJ2-3|.|10|TRBV25-1
TGTGCCAGCAGGGCCGATACGCAGTATTTT
CASRADTQYF
>TRBD1|TRBJ2-3|.|15|TRBV2
TGTGCCAGCAGTGGCTCGGACAGGGGAGGGGATACGCAGTATTTT
CASSGSDRGGDTQYF
>.|TRBJ1-3|.|15|TRBV6-5
TGTGCCAGCAGTGTACAGGGCGACTCTGGAAACACCATATATTTT
CASSVQGDSGNTIYF
>.|TRBJ1-3|.|15|TRBV2
TGTGCCAGCAGAGATCTCAGAAGCGCCGGAAACACCATATATTTT
CASRDLRSAGNTIYF
>.|TRBJ1-5|.|16|TRBV7-2
TGTGCCAGCAGCTTAGTTATGGGCGGCGGCAATCAGCCCCAGCATTTT
CASSLVMGGGNQPQHF
>.|TRBJ1-2|medium-sized|14|TRBV18
TGTGCCAGCTCACCAGTTACAGGGATAGAAGGCTACACCTTC
CASSPVTGIEGYTF
>.|TRBJ2-1|.|15|TRBV10-2
TGCGCCAGCGTCCCGACGCCGAGCTCCTACAATGAGCAGTTCTTC
CASVPTPSSYNEQFF
>TRBD1|TRBJ2-3|.|15|TRBV6-1
TGTGCCAGCAGGCGACAGGGGGCGGTCACAGATACGCAGTATTTT
CASRRQGAVTDTQYF
>.|TRBJ1-1|.|13|TRBV19
TGTGCCACCTCTCGATTCCAGAACACTGAAGCTTTCTTT
CATSRFQNTEAFF
>TRBD1|TRBJ2-3|.|14|TRBV6-1
TGTGCCAGCAGTGGACAGGGTAGCACAGATACGCAGTATTTT
CASSGQGSTDTQYF
>.|TRBJ1-1|few|14|TRBV7-9
TGTGCCAGCAGCTTAGGACAGATGAACACTGAAGCTTTCTTT
CASSLGQMNTEAFF
>.|TRBJ1-2|.|13|TRBV7-9
TGTGCCAGCAGCCAACCCGCGGACTATGGCTACACCTTC
CASSQPADYGYTF
>.|TRBJ2-3|.|14|TRBV29-1
TGCAGCGGCCGGATGGTTACTAGCACAGATACGCAGTATTTT
CSGRMVTSTDTQYF
>.|TRBJ1-1|.|14|TRBV19
TGTGCCAGTAGTATAGAAGCCGGGAACACTGAAGCTTTCTTT
CASSIEAGNTEAFF
>.|TRBJ2-2|.|13|TRBV7-8
TGTGCCAGCAGCACCGTGAACACCGGGGAGCTGTTTTTT
CASSTVNTGELFF
>.|TRBJ2-7|.|12|TRBV11-2
TGTGCCAGCAGCTTAGGGGCCTACGAGCAGTACTTC
CASSLGAYEQYF
>.|TRBJ2-7|.|14|TRBV11-3
TGTGCCAGCAGCCGATTGGGGGGTGAGAACGAGCAGTACTTC
CASSRLGGENEQYF
>.|TRBJ1-2|.|16|TRBV5-1
TGCGCCAGCAGCTTGGGGTCAACAGGCGGTTCATATGGCTACACCTTC
CASSLGSTGGSYGYTF